The source of this T cell receptor (beta chain) is a study of cytomegalovirus exposure and HLA in healthy donors (dated by TCRdb to about 2017). With regard to the full study: An earlier analysis of roughly 570 of the donors reported 250 to 350 Gb of sequence data and 117 million unique TCR beta sequences obtained from approximately 180 million T cells. Around 320 gigabases of sequencing data and 78 million or so unique TCR sequences were included in an early release covering roughly 700 HLA-typed donors. Among the roughly 400 genotyped donors, about 83% belonged to the genetic ancestry cluster associated with self-reported Caucasian donors. The aim of the study was to test whether cataloging public T cell receptors could identify signatures of past pathogen exposure. The study used immunosequencing to profile the T cell repertoires of more than 650 subjects and linked those repertoires to cytomegalovirus serostatus. Along with the approximately 650-subject first cohort, a separate validation cohort of 120 different subjects was used. To predict cytomegalovirus infection status, the study brought together high-throughput TCR immunosequencing, statistical association of individual TCRs with disease status, and machine learning. A later analysis re-examined previously published TCR beta repertoires from hundreds of donors and added high-resolution HLA genotyping to investigate patterns of TCR occurrence. In the later analysis, no new phenotypic data were used to find candidate immune exposures; instead, reliance was placed on TCR beta sequences and their occurrence across donors. An earlier analysis of 587 of the donors used high-throughput TCR beta sequencing to judge whether each TCR beta V gene segment behaved as functional or pseudogenic. Alongside the repertoire data, information on donor age, sex, ethnicity and CMV serostatus was compiled. A later genetic analysis took genome-wide SNP genotypes for about 55% of the 666 donors and used that subset as a discovery cohort. All discovery cohort repertoires had been generated on a single sequencing platform. HLA typing included class I and class II loci at four-digit resolution. Typing coverage varied by locus: 629-630 donors for A, B, C, DRB1 and DQB1; more than 500 for DQA1; some 610 for DPA1; under 490 for DPB1. Roughly five DR-DQ haplotypes were handled as single units for association and clustering, since linkage in the cohort was strong. Among roughly 400 genotyped donors of the cohort, an average of approximately 230,000 unique TCR beta nucleotide sequences were sequenced per donor, around 20% of them non-productive.

The cohort comprised 670 or so healthy bone marrow donors. Cohort members were all nominally healthy when sampled, although unrecorded immune exposures were likely present. The donor tested CMV seronegative and was one of the 352 seronegative cohort members. A peripheral blood sample was provided by each donor, and peripheral blood mononuclear cells were used for TCR beta sequencing. The Qiagen DNeasy Blood Extraction Kit was used to extract genomic DNA from the blood cell samples. Library prep was done by the immunoSEQ multiplex PCR assay. For the multiplex PCR, a mixture combining 60 forward primers for TCR Vbeta segments and 13 reverse primers for TCR Jbeta segments was used. A multiplex PCR assay on genomic DNA amplified the CDR3 region of rearranged TCR beta genes. On the Illumina HiSeq System, the amplified TCR beta libraries were sequenced as 87-base-pair reads. In the paper's pipeline: In a later analysis, 70 million to 95 million unique TCR beta chains were counted across the approximately 640 repertoires, and approximately 11 million of these chains were shared by at least two donors. Raw reads were error-corrected and collapsed into unique sequences with a nearest-neighbor algorithm that merged closely related sequences to remove PCR and sequencing errors. CDR3 sequences were aligned to IMGT reference sequences to assign V, D and J gene segments. For a sequence to be retained, a match of at least six nucleotides to both a V gene segment and a J gene segment was required. A rearrangement was called productive if the CDR3 had no stop codons and remained in frame with V and J, and every other rearrangement was called non-productive. CDR3 was defined by IMGT convention, running from the second conserved V-encoded cysteine to the conserved J-encoded phenylalanine. The earlier analysis of more than 450 of the donors excluded sequences that lacked an unambiguous match to a single V gene segment. In an earlier analysis of several hundred of the donors, V segments were called functional above 56.7% productive rearrangements and were called segregating when the between-donor standard deviation exceeded 5%. A statistical classification framework was built for diagnosing cytomegalovirus status from the catalog of TCR beta chain sequences. In a later analysis, TCR nucleotide sequences were compared against IMGT/GENE-DB human TR gene sequences so that V and J genes could be assigned. In a later analysis, CDR3 sequences and most-parsimonious VDJ recombination scenarios were assigned using the TCRdist pipeline. In a later analysis, every TCR beta chain was defined by the combination of its CDR3 amino acid sequence and its V-gene family, and reads without a unique V-gene family were dropped. To address suspected cross-contamination and a sequencing artifact, a later analysis removed under 600 highly shared, low-generation-probability nucleotide sequences. A later analysis calculated a clonal expansion index for each public chain from normalized within-repertoire ranks of inferred template counts. In a later analysis, generation probabilities were computed using a VDJ recombination model fitted to out-of-frame rearrangements, and the results were checked against IGoR. In a later analysis, hypergeometric tests were used to score TCR-TCR, TCR-HLA and TCR-CMV co-occurrence, with a repertoire-size bias correction applied to TCR pairs. False discovery rates were estimated in a later analysis by permuting HLA or CMV assignments 20 times. A later analysis grouped co-occurring TCRs with DBSCAN, adding TCRdist sequence similarity when clustering within HLA-allele-positive subsets. Repertoires with fewer than 30,000 or more than 120,000 public chains, plus five repertoires with anomalous nucleotide sharing, were excluded from co-occurrence clustering. The clones in this table, taken by TCRdb from immuneACCESS, are in-frame only. Not every clone is retained; where verified, under half of the shortfall comes from an unresolved V gene, and the cause of the rest is unknown. From that table come the V and J calls and clone size; the DNA was used to work out D and trimming. In this sample the table shows 200,000 to 250,000 clones, under 80% of which occur a single time. The ten largest make up 1.8% of the sample.

The paper's findings and limits, for the study overall: The earlier analysis of a few hundred of the donors excluded 15 to 20 rarely observed V segments, including chromosome 9 orphons, because counts were too low. The authors suggested that the approach could potentially be extended to other disease states and immunological phenotypes. In an earlier analysis of about 540 of the donors, most TCR beta V segments were observed in productive rearrangements about 87% or about 30% of the time, broadly matching IMGT annotations. A later analysis found that TCR association rates varied across HLA loci, with DRB1 alleles showing the most associated TCRs and HLA-C alleles the fewest. Some IMGT-functional V segments, including TRBV6-2 and TRBV6-3, could not be distinguished by the 87-base-pair reads and were therefore excluded. HLA typing was unavailable for some donors at each locus, so association tests used only the typed subset. A later analysis reported that several top co-occurrence clusters appeared linked to parvovirus B19, influenza, CMV and Epstein-Barr virus. Compared with equally common non-associated chains, HLA-associated TCR beta chains in a later analysis were more clonally expanded and had lower generation probabilities. For the cohort, immune exposure information was limited to CMV serostatus. A further reported finding was that TCR beta sequences accurately predicted the HLA-A and HLA-B alleles for most subjects in the first cohort. The presence/absence analyses assumed that sequencing depth was roughly uniform across donors, and that assumption may not be true. According to a later analysis, most CMV-associated TCR beta chains appeared to be HLA-restricted, and the HLA associations seemed to be driven largely by CMV exposure. Three of the identified cytomegalovirus-associated TCR beta chains were confirmed in vitro to be specific for cytomegalovirus antigens. The cohort was sequenced for TCR beta chains only, and without alpha or paired-chain data the features that could be detected were limited. The classifier was reported to diagnose cytomegalovirus status with high specificity and sensitivity in both the original cohort and the validation cohort. Linkage disequilibrium might explain the correlated functional status among segregating V segments, but an unknown experimental factor could not be ruled out. The study listed 150 to 200 TCR beta chains as associated with cytomegalovirus. Assigning TCR associations to individual alleles was difficult when HLA alleles, especially DR and DQ, strongly co-occurred. In a later genetic analysis, a missense DCLRE1C variant was associated with V-gene and J-gene trimming of TCR beta chains, and the association was replicated in an independent cohort. Across donors, most TCR sequences were observed very rarely, whereas some public TCRs were present in many individuals. A later genetic analysis reported fewer N-insertions in productive TCRs among donors in an Asian-associated ancestry cluster than the approximately 700-donor mean. Specific HLA alleles were associated with 15,000 to 20,000 TCR beta sequences at a false discovery rate of 0.05 in a later analysis. A group of highly shared sequence variants was considered likely to be a technical artifact of the sequencing pipeline.

A single count supports this clone. Its antigen has not been determined. No base quality values were provided; no much bigger clone lies one nucleotide off. Other DNA sequences in the same sample also yield this CDR3. The CDR3 runs 14 amino acids, cysteine and phenylalanine included. Just CDR3 DNA is preserved here, 42 bases in frame from base 1. The junction carries 18 bases between V and J, which are trimmed by 5 bases and 6 bases respectively. From the germline V gene, CDR1 is SGHRS and CDR2 is YFSETQ. The chain is assembled from TRBV5-1 and TRBJ2-7; a weak D assignment points to TRBD1 (6 bases agree). The TCR sequence derives from a young woman in good health and CMV-seronegative. The sample consisted of PBMCs. The DNA reads as follows: TGCGCCAGCAGTACAGGGCAAACACTCTCCGAGCAGTACTTC. This is translated as CASSTGQTLSEQYF. When the CDR3 is completed using the reference TRBV5-1 and TRBJ2-7 genes on either side, the full variable domain is KAGVTQTPRYLIKTRGQQVTLSCSPISGHRSVSWYQQTPGQGLQFLFEYFSETQRNKGNFPGRFSGRQFSNSRSEMNVSTLELGDSALYLCASSTGQTLSEQYFGPGTRLTVT.